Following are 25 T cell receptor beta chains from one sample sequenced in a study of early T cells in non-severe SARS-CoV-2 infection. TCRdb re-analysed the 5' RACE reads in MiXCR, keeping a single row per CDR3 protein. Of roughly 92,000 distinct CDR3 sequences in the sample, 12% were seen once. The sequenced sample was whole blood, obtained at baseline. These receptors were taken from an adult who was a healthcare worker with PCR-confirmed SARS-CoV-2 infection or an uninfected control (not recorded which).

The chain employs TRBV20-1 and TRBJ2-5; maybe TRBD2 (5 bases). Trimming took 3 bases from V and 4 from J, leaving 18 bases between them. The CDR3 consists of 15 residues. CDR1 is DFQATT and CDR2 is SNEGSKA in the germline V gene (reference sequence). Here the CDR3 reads CSASVEASPPETQYF. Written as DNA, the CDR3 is TGCAGTGCTAGTGTAGAAGCTAGCCCGCCAGAGACCCAGTACTTC.

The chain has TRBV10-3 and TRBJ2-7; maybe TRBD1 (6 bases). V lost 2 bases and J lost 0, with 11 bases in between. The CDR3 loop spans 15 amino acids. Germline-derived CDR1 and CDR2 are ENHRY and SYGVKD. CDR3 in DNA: TGTGCCATCAGTGAGAGCGGACAGAGCTCCTACGAGCAGTACTTC. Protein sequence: CAISESGQSSYEQYF.

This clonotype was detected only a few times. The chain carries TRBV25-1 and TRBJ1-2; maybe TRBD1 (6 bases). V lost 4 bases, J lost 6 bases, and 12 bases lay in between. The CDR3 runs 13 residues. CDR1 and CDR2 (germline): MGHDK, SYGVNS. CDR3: CASSAQGFNGYTF. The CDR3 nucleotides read TGTGCCAGCAGTGCACAGGGTTTTAATGGCTACACCTTC.

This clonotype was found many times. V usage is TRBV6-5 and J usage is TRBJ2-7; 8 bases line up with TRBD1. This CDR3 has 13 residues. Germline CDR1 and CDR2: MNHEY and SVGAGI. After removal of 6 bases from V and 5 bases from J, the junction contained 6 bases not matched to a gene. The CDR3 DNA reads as TGTGCCAGCAGAAGGACAGGGAAGGACGAGCAGTACTTC. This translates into CASRRTGKDEQYF.

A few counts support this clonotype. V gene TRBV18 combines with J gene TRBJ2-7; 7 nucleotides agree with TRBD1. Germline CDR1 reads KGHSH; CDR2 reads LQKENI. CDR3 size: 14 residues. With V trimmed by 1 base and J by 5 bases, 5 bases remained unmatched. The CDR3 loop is CASSPHEGADEQYF. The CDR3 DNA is TGTGCCAGCTCACCACACGAGGGGGCGGACGAGCAGTACTTC.

CDR3 DNA sequence: TGTGCCAGCTCATCTCTCCGGAACACCGGGGAGCTGTTTTTT. It codes for CASSSLRNTGELFF. The chain is built from TRBV18 and TRBJ2-2, with no clear D. Germline V CDR1 and CDR2: KGHSH, LQKENI. The CDR3 runs to 14 residues. V lost 5 bases, J lost 1 base, and 8 bases lay in between.

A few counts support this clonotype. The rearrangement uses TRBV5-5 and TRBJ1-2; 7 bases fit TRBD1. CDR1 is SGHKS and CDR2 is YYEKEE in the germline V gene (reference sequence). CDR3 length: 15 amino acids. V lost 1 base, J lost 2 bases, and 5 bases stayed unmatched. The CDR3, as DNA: TGTGCCAGCAGCTTGTTAGGGACAGCAAACTATGGCTACACCTTC. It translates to CASSLLGTANYGYTF.

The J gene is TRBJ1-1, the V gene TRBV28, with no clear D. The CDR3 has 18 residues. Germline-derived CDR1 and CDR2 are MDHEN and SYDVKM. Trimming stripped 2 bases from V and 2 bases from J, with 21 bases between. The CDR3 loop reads CASSLKHEIPYRNTEAFF. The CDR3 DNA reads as TGTGCCAGCAGTTTAAAACACGAAATCCCCTATCGAAACACTGAAGCTTTCTTT.

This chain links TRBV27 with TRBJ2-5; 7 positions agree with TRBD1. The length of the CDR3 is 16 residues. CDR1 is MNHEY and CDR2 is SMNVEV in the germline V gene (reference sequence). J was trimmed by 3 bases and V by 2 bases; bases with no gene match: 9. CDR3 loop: CASSLAMRTGKETQYF. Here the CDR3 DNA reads TGTGCCAGCAGTTTAGCCATGAGGACAGGCAAAGAGACCCAGTACTTC.

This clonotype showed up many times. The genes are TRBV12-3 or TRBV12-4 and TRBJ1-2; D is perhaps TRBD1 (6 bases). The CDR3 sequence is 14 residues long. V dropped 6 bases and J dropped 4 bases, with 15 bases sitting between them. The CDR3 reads CASSLRGTGYGYTF. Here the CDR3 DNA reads TGTGCCAGCAGCCTCAGGGGAACAGGCTATGGCTACACCTTC.

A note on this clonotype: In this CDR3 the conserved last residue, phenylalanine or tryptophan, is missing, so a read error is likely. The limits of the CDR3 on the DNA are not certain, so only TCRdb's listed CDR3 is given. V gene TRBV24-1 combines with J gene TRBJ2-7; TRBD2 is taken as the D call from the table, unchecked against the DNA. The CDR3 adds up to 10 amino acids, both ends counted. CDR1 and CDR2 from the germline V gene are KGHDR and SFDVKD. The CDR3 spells CAPPPGPPAI.

This chain's CDR3 is CASISPGTSGRARNEQFF. DNA for the CDR3: TGTGCCAGTATTTCCCCCGGGACTAGCGGGAGGGCCAGGAATGAGCAGTTCTTC. J is TRBJ2-1 and V is TRBV19; 16 nucleotides match TRBD2. Germline V CDR1 and CDR2: LNHDA, SQIVND (reference sequence). This CDR3 has 18 residues. J gave up 7 bases and V 7 bases, and 13 bases lay outside the gene matches.

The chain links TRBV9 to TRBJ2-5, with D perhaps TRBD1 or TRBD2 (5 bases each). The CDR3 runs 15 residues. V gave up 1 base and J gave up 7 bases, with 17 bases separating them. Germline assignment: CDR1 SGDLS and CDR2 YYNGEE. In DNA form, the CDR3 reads TGTGCCAGCAGCGTACTCTCGGGGCCCCAGGCGACCCAGTACTTC. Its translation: CASSVLSGPQATQYF.

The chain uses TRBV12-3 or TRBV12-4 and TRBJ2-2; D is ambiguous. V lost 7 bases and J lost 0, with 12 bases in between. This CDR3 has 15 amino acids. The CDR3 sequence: CASTPWGTNTGELFF. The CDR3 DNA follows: TGTGCCAGCACCCCGTGGGGAACGAACACCGGGGAGCTGTTTTTT.

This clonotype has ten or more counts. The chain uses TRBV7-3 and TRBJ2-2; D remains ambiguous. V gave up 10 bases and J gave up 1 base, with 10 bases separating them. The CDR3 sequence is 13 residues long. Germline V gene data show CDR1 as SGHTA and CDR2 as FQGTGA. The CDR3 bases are TGTGCCACCTCGGACCTGAACACCGGGGAGCTGTTTTTT. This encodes CATSDLNTGELFF.

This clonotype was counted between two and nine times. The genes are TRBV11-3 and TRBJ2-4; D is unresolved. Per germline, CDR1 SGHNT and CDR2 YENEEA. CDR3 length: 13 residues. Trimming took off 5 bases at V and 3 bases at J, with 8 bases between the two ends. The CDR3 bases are TGTGCCAGCAGCCCCTGGGACAAAAACATTCAGTACTTC. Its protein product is CASSPWDKNIQYF.

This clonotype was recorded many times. CDR3 residues: CSVVRGWNTEAFF. As DNA, the CDR3 is TGCAGCGTTGTAAGAGGCTGGAACACTGAAGCTTTCTTT. This rearrangement joins TRBV29-1 to TRBJ1-1; no firm D call. Trimming left V 4 bases short and J 1 base short, with 10 bases between. In germline, CDR1 is SQVTM, CDR2 ANQGSEA. The CDR3 is 13 amino acids. Filled out from reference TRBV29-1 and TRBJ1-1, the complete variable domain reads SAVISQKPSRDICQRGTSLTIQCQVDSQVTMMFWYRQQPGQSLTLIATANQGSEATYESGFVIDKFPISRPNLTFSTLTVSNMSPEDSSIYLCSVVRGWNTEAFFGQGTRLTVV.

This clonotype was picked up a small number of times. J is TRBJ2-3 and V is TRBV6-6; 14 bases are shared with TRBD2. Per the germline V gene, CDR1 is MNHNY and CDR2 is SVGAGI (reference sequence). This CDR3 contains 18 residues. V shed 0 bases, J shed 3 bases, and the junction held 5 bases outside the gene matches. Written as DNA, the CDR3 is TGTGCCAGCAGTTACTCGGTGACTAGCGGGGGGGTAACAGATACGCAGTATTTT. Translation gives CASSYSVTSGGVTDTQYF.

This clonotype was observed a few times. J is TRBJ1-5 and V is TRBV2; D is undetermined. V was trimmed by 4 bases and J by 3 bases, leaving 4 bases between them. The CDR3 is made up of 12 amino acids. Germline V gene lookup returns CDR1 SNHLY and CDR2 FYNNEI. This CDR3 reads CASSAYNQPQHF. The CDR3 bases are TGTGCCAGCAGTGCGTACAATCAGCCCCAGCATTTT. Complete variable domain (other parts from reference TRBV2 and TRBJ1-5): EPEVTQTPSHQVTQMGQEVILRCVPISNHLYFYWYRQILGQKVEFLVSFYNNEISEKSEIFDDQFSVERPDGSNFTLKIRSTKLEDSAMYFCASSAYNQPQHFGDGTRLSIL.

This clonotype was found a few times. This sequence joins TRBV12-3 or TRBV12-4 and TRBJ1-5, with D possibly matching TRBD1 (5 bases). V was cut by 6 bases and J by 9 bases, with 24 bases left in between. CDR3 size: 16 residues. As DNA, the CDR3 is TGTGCCAGCAGGGGGGTTGGAGGGGCAACCGGAGGGCCCCAGCATTTT. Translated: CASRGVGGATGGPQHF.

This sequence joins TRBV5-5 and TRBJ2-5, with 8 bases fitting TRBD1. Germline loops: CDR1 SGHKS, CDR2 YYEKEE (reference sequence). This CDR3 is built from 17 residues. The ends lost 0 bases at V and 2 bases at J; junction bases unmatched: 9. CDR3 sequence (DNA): TGTGCCAGCAGCTTGGACGGGACAGGTGCTCTACAAGAGACCCAGTACTTC. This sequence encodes CASSLDGTGALQETQYF.

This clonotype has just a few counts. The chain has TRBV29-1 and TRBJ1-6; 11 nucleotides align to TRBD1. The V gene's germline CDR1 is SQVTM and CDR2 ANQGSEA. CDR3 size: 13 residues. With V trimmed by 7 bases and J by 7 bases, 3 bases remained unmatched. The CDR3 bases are TGCAGCGCCGGGACAGGGGGGAATTCACCCCTCCACTTT. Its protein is CSAGTGGNSPLHF.

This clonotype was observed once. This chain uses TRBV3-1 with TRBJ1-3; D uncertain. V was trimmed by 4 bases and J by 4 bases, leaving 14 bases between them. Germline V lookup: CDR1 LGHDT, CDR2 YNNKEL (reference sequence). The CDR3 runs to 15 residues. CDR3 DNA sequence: TGTGCCAGCAGCCCTCAAGGGTTATCGGGAAACACCATATATTTT. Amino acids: CASSPQGLSGNTIYF. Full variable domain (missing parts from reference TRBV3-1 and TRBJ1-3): DTAVSQTPKYLVTQMGNDKSIKCEQNLGHDTMYWYKQDSKKFLKIMFSYNNKELIINETVPNRFSPKSPDKAHLNLHINSLELGDSAVYFCASSPQGLSGNTIYFGEGSWLTVV.

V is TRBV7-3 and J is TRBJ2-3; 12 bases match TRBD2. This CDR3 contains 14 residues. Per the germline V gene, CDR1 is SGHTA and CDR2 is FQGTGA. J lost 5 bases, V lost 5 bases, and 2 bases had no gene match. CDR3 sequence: CASSPGLAGDTQYF. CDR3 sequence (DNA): TGTGCCAGCAGCCCGGGACTAGCGGGAGATACGCAGTATTTT.

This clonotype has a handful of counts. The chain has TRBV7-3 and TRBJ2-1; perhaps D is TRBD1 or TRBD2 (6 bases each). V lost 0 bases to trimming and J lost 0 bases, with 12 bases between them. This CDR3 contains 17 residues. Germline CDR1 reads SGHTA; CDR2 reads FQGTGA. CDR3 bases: TGTGCCAGCAGCTTAACGGCAAGGGGGGACTCCTACAATGAGCAGTTCTTC. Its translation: CASSLTARGDSYNEQFF.